This T cell receptor beta chain derives from a study of CXCR3-negative and CXCR3-positive naive CD8 T cells. About the study: A total of roughly 140 million TRB reads was generated, with about 1.5 +/- 0.3 million per library.

The CDR3 is made up of 15 amino acids. Germline lookup yields CDR1 SNHLY and CDR2 FYNNEI. cDNA libraries for TRB were generated by 5' RACE incorporating UMI labels. From its re-call of the 5' RACE reads, TCRdb lists each CDR3 protein once, without DNA. Listed are around 140,000 distinct CDR3 sequences; 0.4% to 0.5% falls within the top ten. To note about this clonotype: The antigen remains undetermined.

Overall study findings and caveats: Researchers reported similar TRBV-TRBJ usage in naive CXCR3-negative and CXCR3-positive cells, though memory differed. Higher TRB CDR3 hydrophobicity marked CXCR3-positive naive cells relative to CXCR3-negative naive cells.

The sequence derives from a human donor in good health. Some clones in this sample may be carry-over from other donors' samples. Sequencing was carried out using naive CXCR3+ CD8+ T cells from blood. Subset in this sample: CD45RO-CCR7+CD27+CD95- naive CD8+ T cells expressing CXCR3 (TNR3+). The V call is TRBV2, the J call TRBJ2-1; TCRdb names TRBD2, which stays unverified in the absence of DNA. CDR3 region: CASRRASGRVNEQFF.